The clone carrying this TCR beta chain was counted only a few times. V was cut by 5 bases and J by 6 bases, with 10 bases left in between. CDR1 SEHNR and CDR2 FQNEAQ come from the germline V gene (reference sequence). The CDR3 is 12 amino acids. The data were obtained in a study of blood T cell repertoires in COVID-19. For the study at large: Acute and convalescent COVID-19 specimens originated in the United States, Italy and Spain.

Clones were read by immunoSEQ multiplex PCR, and TCRdb kept only the in-frame ones, dropping some. The table has about 120,000 clones, approximately 80% seen once. This clonotype originated in a human donor in a cohort sampled during active COVID-19. V usage is TRBV7-9 and J usage is TRBJ1-2; possible D gene TRBD1, 5 bases. The source material was peripheral blood. The CDR3, as DNA: TGTGCCAGCAGCCGGGGGGATGATGGCTACACCTTC. This translates into CASSRGDDGYTF.